This is a list of T cell receptor beta chains from one sample in a study of cytomegalovirus exposure and HLA in healthy donors. Clones were sequenced by immunoSEQ multiplex PCR, and TCRdb holds only the in-frame ones, with some missing. There are 130,000 to 150,000 clones in the sample; around three quarters occur only once, and 6.5% to 8% lies in the top ten. The sequencing sample was made of PBMCs. The receptor source for this set is a woman aged 40 to 50 in good health and CMV-seropositive. The CDR3 runs from the conserved cysteine through the conserved F or W. The order of the fields is V gene, D gene, J gene, CDR3 length, clone size, CDR3 DNA, CDR3 protein. A D gene is named only where the DNA matches it firmly. Some rows mark clone size as missing; the rest say once, few, many or name a class of expanded clone.

TRBV10-3	TRBD1	TRBJ1-4	13	-	TGTGCCACCTGGACAGGGGAGAGGGAAAAACTGTTTTTT	CATWTGEREKLFF
TRBV6-1	TRBD1	TRBJ1-2	14	once	TGTGCCAGCAGTGTCCGGGACAGGGGAGGCGGCTACACCTTC	CASSVRDRGGGYTF
TRBV2	TRBD2	TRBJ2-3	15	-	TGTGCCAGCAGTGGGCGGGGGGCCTCCACAGATACGCAGTATTTT	CASSGRGASTDTQYF
TRBV10-3	TRBD1	TRBJ2-7	13	once	TGTGCCATCAGGGGGACAGGGAGGAACGAGCAGTACTTC	CAIRGTGRNEQYF
TRBV5-4	-	TRBJ2-5	14	few	TGTGCCAGCAGACCATACGGGGGGCAGGAGACCCAGTACTTC	CASRPYGGQETQYF
TRBV28	-	TRBJ1-2	15	-	TGTGCCAGCAGTCTTCGCGTGGGTGGGAGGGATGGCTACACCTTC	CASSLRVGGRDGYTF
TRBV5-5	-	TRBJ1-1	14	-	TGTGCCAGCAGCGCGACAGCTTTGAACACTGAAGCTTTCTTT	CASSATALNTEAFF
TRBV11-2	TRBD1	TRBJ1-2	17	-	TGTGCCAGCAGCTTAGATCAGGACAGGGCGCGATTTGATGGCTACACCTTC	CASSLDQDRARFDGYTF
TRBV5-6	TRBD2	TRBJ2-1	15	-	TGTGCCAGCAGCACTAGCGCCCTACCCTACAATGAGCAGTTCTTC	CASSTSALPYNEQFF
TRBV5-6	-	TRBJ2-3	15	-	TGTGCCAGCAGCTTGGGGGGGGACCCCACAGATACGCAGTATTTT	CASSLGGDPTDTQYF
TRBV28	-	TRBJ2-7	12	-	TGTGCCAGCAGCCTGACAGTGGGAGAGCAGTACTTC	CASSLTVGEQYF
TRBV19	-	TRBJ1-5	15	-	TGTGCCAGTAGTACGACAGTCCGTGGATATCAGCCCCAGCATTTT	CASSTTVRGYQPQHF
TRBV6-5	TRBD2	TRBJ2-3	14	-	TGTGCCAGCAGACAACGGGGGGGCTTAGATACGCAGTATTTT	CASRQRGGLDTQYF
TRBV6-1	-	TRBJ1-1	14	-	TGTGCCAGCAGTACACAGCTTCTGAACACTGAAGCTTTCTTT	CASSTQLLNTEAFF
TRBV6-5	TRBD1	TRBJ1-5	15	-	TGTGCCAGCAGTCTCGGACAGGGTAGCAATCAGCCCCAGCATTTT	CASSLGQGSNQPQHF
TRBV19	TRBD2	TRBJ2-3	15	-	TGTGCCAGTAGAGAACTAGCGGGGGGTACAGATACGCAGTATTTT	CASRELAGGTDTQYF
TRBV18	TRBD1	TRBJ1-1	16	-	TGTGCCAGCTCTCAAATAAGGACAGGGGCTGGGACTGAAGCTTTCTTT	CASSQIRTGAGTEAFF
TRBV28	-	TRBJ1-5	15	-	TGTGCCAGCAGTTTATTGGGTGGAGGGACGAGGTCCCAGCATTTT	CASSLLGGGTRSQHF
TRBV6-6	TRBD1	TRBJ1-2	15	-	TGTGCCAGCAGTTACCAACAGGGGGCGGGCTATGGCTACACCTTC	CASSYQQGAGYGYTF
TRBV6-6	-	TRBJ1-6	14	-	TGTGCCAGCAGAAGACAGAACGATAATTCACCCCTCCACTTT	CASRRQNDNSPLHF
TRBV19	-	TRBJ1-1	13	-	TGTGCCAGTAGAGAGCCGGGATACACTGAAGCTTTCTTT	CASREPGYTEAFF
TRBV2	TRBD2	TRBJ2-1	14	few	TGTGCCAGCAGGAGGACTAGCGGGGGGAATGAGCAGTTCTTC	CASRRTSGGNEQFF
TRBV30	-	TRBJ1-4	14	-	TGTGCCTGGAAATCGGTCGTTCCAAATGAAAAACTGTTTTTT	CAWKSVVPNEKLFF
TRBV9	-	TRBJ2-4	16	-	TGTGCCAGCAGCGTAGGTGGGGGAGCCCCGGGAGACATTCAGTACTTC	CASSVGGGAPGDIQYF
TRBV19	TRBD2	TRBJ2-7	16	-	TGTGCCAGTAGTAGAACTACTAGCGGGGGAGCCTACGAGCAGTACTTC	CASSRTTSGGAYEQYF
TRBV7-9	TRBD2	TRBJ2-7	16	few	TGTGCCAGCTCACCCCCGGCGAGCGGGGGATCCCACGAGCAGTACTTC	CASSPPASGGSHEQYF
TRBV6-5	-	TRBJ1-3	14	-	TGTGCCAGCATCCCTCCCGGGACACCAAACACCATATATTTT	CASIPPGTPNTIYF
TRBV5-1	TRBD1	TRBJ1-4	15	-	TGCGCCAGCAGCTTGCTGGGGACAGGGAATGAAAAACTGTTTTTT	CASSLLGTGNEKLFF
TRBV30	-	TRBJ1-2	16	-	TGTGCCTGGAGAACGCGGGGGCCTTCCTCCCACTATGGCTACACCTTC	CAWRTRGPSSHYGYTF
TRBV21-1	-	TRBJ2-7	15	-	TGTGCCAGCAGCAAAGTTAGGGGGCCCTACTACGAGCAGTACTTC	CASSKVRGPYYEQYF
TRBV5-1	-	TRBJ2-3	15	-	TGCGCCAGCAGCTTACAGGGTTTTGGCACAGATACGCAGTATTTT	CASSLQGFGTDTQYF
TRBV27	-	TRBJ1-6	17	-	TGTGCCAGCAGTTCGACCCCGACAGTGTCTTCGCGTTCACCCCTCCACTTT	CASSSTPTVSSRSPLHF
TRBV7-9	TRBD1	TRBJ1-1	16	-	TGTGCCAGCAGCTTAACGGATTACAGGGGGGGCACTGAAGCTTTCTTT	CASSLTDYRGGTEAFF
TRBV15	-	TRBJ1-4	18	-	TGTGCCACCAGCAGAGAGGCCCCGTTCGGCAGGACTAATGAAAAACTGTTTTTT	CATSREAPFGRTNEKLFF
TRBV30	-	TRBJ1-4	13	-	TGTGCCTGGGGCGTGGGGGGGAATGAAAAACTGTTTTTT	CAWGVGGNEKLFF
TRBV19	-	TRBJ1-5	15	-	TGTGCCAGTACCAACCAGATTTCAGGCAATCAGCCCCAGCATTTT	CASTNQISGNQPQHF
TRBV5-1	-	TRBJ1-6	13	-	TGCGCCAGCAGCCTCAGGCCGAATTCACCCCTCCACTTT	CASSLRPNSPLHF
TRBV19	-	TRBJ1-3	15	-	TGTGCCAGTAGTGCATATTACTCCTCTGGAAACACCATATATTTT	CASSAYYSSGNTIYF
TRBV7-2	-	TRBJ2-2	14	-	TGTGCCAGCAGCCCACAGGGTAACACCGGGGAGCTGTTTTTT	CASSPQGNTGELFF
TRBV5-1	-	TRBJ2-1	14	-	TGCGCCAGCAGCCCCTTCACTAGTTCCAATGAGCAGTTCTTC	CASSPFTSSNEQFF
TRBV6-6	-	TRBJ2-3	16	-	TGTGCCAGCAGTTACTCCGGCGGGGGCCGCACAGATACGCAGTATTTT	CASSYSGGGRTDTQYF
TRBV11-2	-	TRBJ1-2	16	-	TGTGCCAGCAGCTTAGGGATGGGGGGTTTCAGCTATGGCTACACCTTC	CASSLGMGGFSYGYTF
TRBV2	-	TRBJ2-6	14	-	TGTGCCAGCAAATTCAGGTCTGGGGCCAACGTCCTGACTTTC	CASKFRSGANVLTF
TRBV7-6	-	TRBJ1-4	15	-	TGTGCCAGCAGCCGTTCCGGGGGGGTCGGTGAAAAACTGTTTTTT	CASSRSGGVGEKLFF
TRBV19	TRBD1	TRBJ1-5	14	-	TGTGCCACAGGGGGAGAGAATAGCAATCAGCCCCAGCATTTT	CATGGENSNQPQHF